A selection of T cell receptor beta chains follows, all from one sample in a study of blood T cell repertoires in COVID-19. Using immunoSEQ multiplex PCR, the repertoire was profiled, and TCRdb retains in-frame clones only, with some absent. The sample consists of 110,000 or so clones, roughly nine tenths of them appearing once. The sample consisted of peripheral blood. The origin of the receptors is a man aged 65 to 79 with active or convalescent COVID-19. The CDR3 runs from the conserved cysteine through the conserved F or W.

CSVHSPSADEQYF	TRBJ2-7	TRBV29-1
CASSPPWQGAKETQYF	TRBJ2-5	TRBV18
CASSLSGGTSGRPNTYEQYF	TRBJ2-7	TRBV27
CASPDYAGEGLAYNEQFF	TRBJ2-1	TRBV27
CASSQGVAQSSYEQYF	TRBJ2-7	TRBV21-1
CASSPDRGRQPQHF	TRBJ1-5	TRBV6-5
CASSQEHRTNYGYTF	TRBJ1-2	TRBV4-1
CASSLSNINTEAFF	TRBJ1-1	TRBV7-9
CAISEGGMGYEQYF	TRBJ2-7	TRBV10-3
CASSLSGAYGYTF	TRBJ1-2	TRBV28
CASSRDRGSSAFF	TRBJ1-1	TRBV10-2
CASRRDLTRGNEKLFF	TRBJ1-4	TRBV28
CASSSGESPYGYTF	TRBJ1-2	TRBV3-1/TRBV3-2
CASSRDQGRGTEAFF	TRBJ1-1	TRBV3-1/TRBV3-2
CASSQEVQGISYNEQFF	TRBJ2-1	TRBV4-2
CASSLRQGDSPLHF	TRBJ1-6	TRBV28
CSVEVRGSGNTIYF	TRBJ1-3	TRBV29-1
CASSVDRTGRYEQYF	TRBJ2-7	TRBV9
CASNNPQGPGELFF	TRBJ2-2	TRBV5-1
CASSWSRASYNEQFF	TRBJ2-1	TRBV28
CAWSVDRSGNTIYF	TRBJ1-3	TRBV30
CASSLQGVLYEQYF	TRBJ2-7	TRBV6-2/TRBV6-3
CASARDRTEAFF	TRBJ1-1	TRBV2
CASSQDFWRIKSSYNEQFF	TRBJ2-1	TRBV4-1
CASSKPSTGLWRDLLEWTDTQYF	TRBJ2-3	TRBV21-1
CPSRPGGGLTYEQYF	TRBJ2-7	TRBV13
CASSATGALFEQYF	TRBJ2-7	TRBV11-3
CASSLVVTGNTEAFF	TRBJ1-1	TRBV11-2
CASSPSGQALYGYTF	TRBJ1-2	TRBV5-5
CATSDPTGFEQYF	TRBJ2-7	TRBV24-1
CSAIGGNNQPQHF	TRBJ1-5	TRBV29-1
CSVEDRDREYYGYTF	TRBJ1-2	TRBV29-1
CASSPSGGTGTDTQYF	TRBJ2-3	TRBV5-4
CASSLLGNGDTQYF	TRBJ2-3	TRBV11-2
CASSLDPTGGIEYF	TRBJ2-4	TRBV7-9
CASRPRQNEKLFF	TRBJ1-4	TRBV28
CASSVTAGVKTGANVLTF	TRBJ2-6	TRBV9
CASIGTGSYEQYF	TRBJ2-7	TRBV19
CSVTRDQGARAFF	TRBJ1-1	TRBV29-1
CASRKLAGGEDTQYF	TRBJ2-3	TRBV6-5
CASSEEGAKNIQYF	TRBJ2-4	TRBV6-1
CASSRTSGSTDTQYF	TRBJ2-3	TRBV11-2
CASSSLPVGGQFF	TRBJ2-1	TRBV27
CASSSSTKMGYGYTF	TRBJ1-2	TRBV7-2
CASSRLALGPTDTQYF	TRBJ2-3	TRBV7-9
CATGSASGNNEQFF	TRBJ2-1	TRBV24-1
CASSVEVGDNGYTF	TRBJ1-2	TRBV9
CASSLLQGGEKLFF	TRBJ1-4	TRBV5-1
CASSQKGIRDYRAYEQYF	TRBJ2-7	TRBV3-1/TRBV3-2
CATRQTDPSEQYF	TRBJ2-7	TRBV10-3
CASSSRTGQGANVLTF	TRBJ2-6	TRBV18
CASSQNRETEQFF	TRBJ2-1	TRBV4-2
CASSPTLGGGTEAFF	TRBJ1-1	TRBV28
CASRFGLAGGNEQFF	TRBJ2-1	TRBV2
CATSDWDRGYGYTF	TRBJ1-2	TRBV24-1
CASSQATYNEQFF	TRBJ2-1	TRBV18
CATGRDRGSGANVLTF	TRBJ2-6	TRBV19
CASNSSYALLNTEAFF	TRBJ1-1	TRBV28
CASSFGTGFVADYGYTF	TRBJ1-2	TRBV7-2